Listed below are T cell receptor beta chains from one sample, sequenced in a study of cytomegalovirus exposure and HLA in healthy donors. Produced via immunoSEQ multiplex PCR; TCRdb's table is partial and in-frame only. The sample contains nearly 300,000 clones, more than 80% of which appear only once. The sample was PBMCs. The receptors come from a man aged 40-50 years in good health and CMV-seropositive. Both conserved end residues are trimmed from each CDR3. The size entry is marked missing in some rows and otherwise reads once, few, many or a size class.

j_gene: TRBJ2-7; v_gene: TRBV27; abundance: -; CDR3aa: ASSLFFPGGPYEQY
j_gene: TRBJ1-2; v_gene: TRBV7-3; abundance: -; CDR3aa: ASRGHREFPYGYT
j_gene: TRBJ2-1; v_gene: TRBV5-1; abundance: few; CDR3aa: ASSLGLASYNEQF
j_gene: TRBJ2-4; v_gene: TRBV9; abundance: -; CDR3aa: ASSDSPNGAKNIQY
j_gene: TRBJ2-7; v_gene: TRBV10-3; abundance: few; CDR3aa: AISDSGTSSYEQY
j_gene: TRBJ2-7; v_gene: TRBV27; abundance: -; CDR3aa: ASSLNAGVTYEQY
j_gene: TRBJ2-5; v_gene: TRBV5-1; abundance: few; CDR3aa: ASSNPGQEETQY
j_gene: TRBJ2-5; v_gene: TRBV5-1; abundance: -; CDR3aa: ASSLGRTGDAETQY
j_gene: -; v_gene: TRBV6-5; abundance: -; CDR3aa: ASSYSTSYEQY
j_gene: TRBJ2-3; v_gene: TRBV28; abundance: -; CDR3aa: ASTLLAGLSTDTQY